Listed here are 18 T cell receptor beta chains from one sample, sequenced in a study of monozygotic twins with inflammatory bowel disease (dated by TCRdb to the late 2010s). Libraries were made using 5' RACE. For sequencing, an Illumina HiSeq 2500 was employed. The reads were reprocessed in TCRdb, with one entry per CDR3 protein sequence and no accompanying DNA. The sample table holds around 370,000 distinct CDR3 sequences. The leading ten clones occupy 2% to 3% of the sample. The specimen sequenced was blood. These receptors were collected from a human donor with ulcerative colitis or Crohn's disease, or a healthy co-twin of an affected twin (not recorded which).

The V call is TRBV6-5, the J call TRBJ2-7; TCRdb reports TRBD1, a call that lacks DNA to check it against. The CDR3 runs 15 residues. Germline CDR1 reads MNHEY; CDR2 reads SVGAGI. The CDR3 protein is CASSYSLQGPYEQYF.

The chain has TRBV3-1 and TRBJ2-1. The CDR3 contains 15 residues. Germline lookup yields CDR1 LGHDT and CDR2 YNNKEL (reference sequence). The CDR3 spells CASSSYRGSYNEQFF.

This sequence joins TRBV5-1 and TRBJ2-5; TCRdb picks TRBD1, but there is no DNA to check that call. Germline V gene sequence: CDR1 SGHRS, CDR2 YFSETQ. This CDR3 region has 14 residues. The CDR3 is CASSGQGTQETQYF.

The V call is TRBV18, the J call TRBJ1-2. The CDR3 loop spans 15 amino acids. CDR1 is KGHSH, CDR2 LQKENI, per germline. The CDR3 loop is CASSPIERNNYGYTF. The full variable domain, with the rest looked up from reference TRBV18 and TRBJ1-2, is NAGVMQNPRHLVRRRGQEARLRCSPMKGHSHVYWYRQLPEEGLKFMVYLQKENIIDESGMPKERFSAEFPKEGPSILRIQQVVRGDSAAYFCASSPIERNNYGYTFGSGTRLTVV.

V and J are TRBV3-1 and TRBJ2-7; TCRdb names TRBD1, which stays unverified in the absence of DNA. CDR1 is LGHDT and CDR2 is YNNKEL in the germline V gene (reference sequence). The CDR3 loop spans 14 amino acids. The CDR3 is CASSQDGGGYEQYF.

This chain links TRBV27 with TRBJ2-3; TCRdb designates TRBD1, a call that cannot be tested without DNA. The CDR3 covers 12 residues. CDR1 is MNHEY and CDR2 is SMNVEV in the germline V gene (reference sequence). CDR3 in amino acids: CASSDRSDTQYF.

This rearrangement joins TRBV13 to TRBJ2-1; with no DNA, the TCRdb D assignment of TRBD2 cannot be verified. Per the germline V gene, CDR1 is PRHDT and CDR2 is FYEKMQ (reference sequence). This CDR3 region has 17 residues. CDR3 region: CASSSPTYAGGPSEQFF.

This chain connects TRBV9 to TRBJ1-5; TCRdb lists TRBD1, though no DNA is available to test this call. This CDR3 has 15 residues. CDR1 SGDLS and CDR2 YYNGEE come from the germline V gene. The CDR3 sequence: CASSPGTVFNQPQHF.

This sequence joins TRBV6-5 and TRBJ2-3. Per the germline V gene, CDR1 is MNHEY and CDR2 is SVGAGI. CDR3 length: 13 amino acids. The CDR3 reads CASRRISADTQYF.

V usage is TRBV9 and J usage is TRBJ2-3. Per germline, CDR1 SGDLS and CDR2 YYNGEE. This CDR3 has 16 residues. The CDR3 reads CASSVEEFPSTDTQYF.

The chain recombines TRBV7-2 with TRBJ2-1; TCRdb indicates TRBD1, and absent DNA this call remains unverified. The CDR3 is 14 amino acids. CDR1 is SGHTA and CDR2 is FQGNSA in the germline V gene. CDR3 protein: CASSSIAGDNEQFF.

The chain has TRBV29-1 and TRBJ2-4. This CDR3 has 13 amino acids. Looked up from germline, CDR1 is SQVTM and CDR2 is ANQGSEA. The CDR3 sequence: CSGVLLAKNIQYF.

This chain joins TRBV29-1 and TRBJ1-2; TCRdb indicates TRBD1, and absent DNA this call remains unverified. The germline CDR1 and CDR2 sequences are SQVTM and ANQGSEA. This CDR3 comprises 12 residues. CDR3: CSGTGEGYGYTF.

The CDR3 here is CASTTGAGELFF. The chain carries TRBV19 and TRBJ2-2; TCRdb gives TRBD1 as the D gene, but with no DNA this cannot be confirmed. The CDR3 sequence is 12 residues long. Germline loops: CDR1 LNHDA, CDR2 SQIVND (reference sequence). The full variable domain, rest sourced from reference TRBV19 and TRBJ2-2, is DGGITQSPKYLFRKEGQNVTLSCEQNLNHDAMYWYRQDPGQGLRLIYYSQIVNDFQKGDIAEGYSVSREKKESFPLTVTSAQKNPTAFYLCASTTGAGELFFGEGSRLTVL.

CDR3 sequence: CASSLRWEEGETQYF. The rearrangement uses TRBV27 and TRBJ2-5; TCRdb proposes TRBD2, but this gene call is untestable without DNA. CDR3 length: 15 amino acids. From germline, CDR1 is MNHEY and CDR2 SMNVEV (reference sequence).

The rearrangement joins TRBV6-2 or TRBV6-3 to TRBJ2-5; TCRdb's D gene call, TRBD1, goes unchecked for lack of DNA. CDR3 length: 14 amino acids. Germline CDR1 MNHEY, CDR2 SVGEGT. CDR3: CASRPIGQKETQYF.

The V call is TRBV29-1, the J call TRBJ2-2; TCRdb calls TRBD2, which cannot be checked without DNA. The CDR3 is made up of 15 amino acids. The germline CDR1 and CDR2 sequences are SQVTM and ANQGSEA. The CDR3 sequence is CSVEVRRGITGELFF.

This chain links TRBV20-1 with TRBJ2-1; TCRdb designates TRBD1, a call that cannot be tested without DNA. From germline, CDR1 is DFQATT and CDR2 SNEGSKA (reference sequence). The CDR3 consists of 13 residues. CDR3 region: CSARAKPTERGFF.